This T cell receptor (beta chain) emerged from a study of T cell clonotyping in hematopoietic cell transplantation. The V end lost 5 bases, the J end lost 3 bases, and 14 bases lay between the germline ends. Germline CDR1 and CDR2: MNHNS and SASEGT. This CDR3 has 14 residues. Blood collection times were about day -28 and days 30, 100, 180 posttransplant. Study findings and constraints: Recipient TCR diversity dropped after transplant; expanded clonotypes rose from day 30 to 180. Cells were unsorted, so CD4 and CD8 contributions were not separated.

TCRdb's copy holds only in-frame clones and misses some; the assay was immunoSEQ multiplex PCR. The sample carries 1,300 or so clones, around 90% recorded once. Regarding this clone: The antigen remains unidentified.

This chain links TRBV6-1 with TRBJ2-7, with D maybe TRBD1 (5 bases). The sequenced sample was peripheral blood mononuclear cells, obtained 180 days after allogeneic stem cell transplant. The TCR comes from a female patient aged 45-65 years who had an allogeneic stem cell transplant from an unrelated donor, so T cells may come from the graft donor. Some clones in this sample may be carry-over from other donors' samples. CDR3 in DNA: TGTGCCAGCAGTCACGAGACAGTCGGCTACGAGCAGTACTTC. It translates to CASSHETVGYEQYF.